The 27 T cell receptor beta chains listed next were all sequenced from one sample in a study of T cells in Graves' hyperthyroidism and ophthalmopathy. Amplification yielded TCR beta CDR3 regions, with RNA transcripts as the source. HTBI primers were used for first-round RT-PCR of the TCR CDR3. TCRdb analysed the multiplex PCR reads with MiXCR anew, one entry per CDR3 protein. The profile shows 700,000 to 850,000 distinct CDR3 sequences, 35% of them singletons. The specimen sequenced was blood. Receptor source: a middle-aged woman with Graves' hyperthyroidism.

This clonotype turned up a few times. The chain combines TRBV19 with TRBJ2-2; 10 bases match TRBD1. CDR1 is LNHDA, CDR2 SQIVND, per germline (reference sequence). The CDR3 loop spans 18 amino acids. Unmatched junction bases numbered 11, after V lost 6 bases and J lost 1 base. For the CDR3, the DNA is TGTGCCAGTAGCCGATCCTTGACAGGGGGCTTGAACACCGGGGAGCTGTTTTTT. Translating gives CASSRSLTGGLNTGELFF.

The chain carries TRBV10-3 and TRBJ1-1, with D tentatively TRBD1 (6 bases). The germline V gene encodes CDR1 ENHRY and CDR2 SYGVKD. V was trimmed by 6 bases and J by 5 bases, leaving 16 bases between them. CDR3 length: 14 amino acids. This chain's CDR3 is CAIRGLGGRTEAFF. CDR3 sequence (DNA): TGTGCCATCAGGGGGTTGGGGGGCCGAACTGAAGCTTTCTTT.

V and J are TRBV7-9 and TRBJ1-4; D remains ambiguous. CDR1 and CDR2 (germline): SEHNR, FQNEAQ (reference sequence). This CDR3 has 14 amino acids. Trimming removed 1 base from V and 10 bases from J, with 13 bases in between. The CDR3, as DNA: TGTGCCAGCAGCTTAGGGGAACTGGAGGGAAAACTGTTTTTT. Translated, it gives CASSLGELEGKLFF. The full variable domain, rest sourced from reference TRBV7-9 and TRBJ1-4, is DTGVSQNPRHKITKRGQNVTFRCDPISEHNRLYWYRQTLGQGPEFLTYFQNEAQLEKSRLLSDRFSAERPKGSFSTLEIQRTEQGDSAMYLCASSLGELEGKLFFGSGTQLSVL.

The chain joins TRBV11-2 to TRBJ1-2; D not certain. Trimming took off 2 bases at V and 6 bases at J, with 10 bases between the two ends. The CDR3 is made up of 13 amino acids. Germline values: CDR1 SGHAT, CDR2 FQNNGV. The CDR3: CASSLKGSNGYTF. In DNA, the CDR3 is TGTGCCAGCAGCTTAAAAGGGTCAAATGGCTACACCTTC.

This clonotype has at least ten counts. V and J are TRBV19 and TRBJ2-7; tentatively, D is TRBD2 (6 bases). The length of the CDR3 is 13 residues. Germline-derived CDR1 and CDR2 are LNHDA and SQIVND (reference sequence). Trimming left V 6 bases short and J 2 bases short, with 11 bases between. CDR3 nucleotide sequence: TGTGCCAGTAGGGCTAGCGCGACCTACGAGCAGTACTTC. Translation gives CASRASATYEQYF.

This clonotype has only a few counts. In DNA, the CDR3 is TGTGCCAGCTGGGGGAGAAGGACAGGGGCGTCGTACGAGCAGTACTTC. It yields the protein CASWGRRTGASYEQYF. The J gene is TRBJ2-7, the V gene TRBV6-2 or TRBV6-3, with 9 nucleotides matching TRBD1. V was pared by 8 bases and J by 4 bases, with 15 bases of the junction left unmatched. This CDR3 has 16 residues. CDR1 MNHEY and CDR2 SVGEGT come from the germline V gene.

In the case of this clonotype: One junction end disagrees with the germline gene, perhaps due to a read error. The V gene is TRBV7-8, the J gene TRBJ2-2; D not certain. CDR3 length equals 16 residues. Per germline, CDR1 SGHVS and CDR2 FQNEAQ. The CDR3 coding sequence is TGCGCCAGCAGCCAAGCCTCTAGGGTCAGCACCGGGGAGCTGTTTTTT. Amino acid sequence: CASSQASRVSTGELFF.

This clonotype was seen many times. This chain connects TRBV29-1 to TRBJ2-5; TRBD1 is a possible D gene (6 bases). The CDR3 runs to 14 residues. Germline CDR1 reads SQVTM; CDR2 reads ANQGSEA. Trimming took off 5 bases at V and 1 base at J, with 14 bases between the two ends. The CDR3 here is CSVLVGRGQETQYF. The DNA for the CDR3 is TGCAGCGTTCTAGTCGGCAGGGGCCAAGAGACCCAGTACTTC.

The table lists this clonotype with many counts. The chain uses TRBV7-9 and TRBJ1-6; tentatively, D is TRBD1 (6 bases). V dropped 5 bases and J dropped 7 bases, with 18 bases sitting between them. Germline CDR1 SEHNR, CDR2 FQNEAQ (reference sequence). CDR3 length equals 16 residues. Here the CDR3 DNA reads TGTGCCAGCAGCCCTGACAGGTTGGGTACCAATTCACCCCTCCACTTT. It yields the protein CASSPDRLGTNSPLHF.

The table lists this clonotype with many counts. The chain couples TRBV12-3 or TRBV12-4 to TRBJ2-7; D gene ambiguous. CDR3 length: 13 residues. V lost 3 bases and J 3 bases, leaving 9 bases between the germline ends. The chain's CDR3 is CASSLLLSYEQYF. In DNA form, the CDR3 reads TGTGCCAGCAGTTTGCTTCTAAGCTACGAGCAGTACTTC.

Concerning this clonotype itself: This CDR3 fails to terminate in the conserved phenylalanine or tryptophan, so it likely reflects a read error. The V and J genes are TRBV7-9 and TRBJ2-7; 8 bases agree with TRBD2. The CDR3 contains 18 residues. The germline V gene has CDR1 SEHNR and CDR2 FQNEAQ (reference sequence). The CDR3 is CASSYLPQSGTSDGEQYS. The CDR3 DNA sequence: TGCGCCAGCAGCTACCTTCCCCAGTCCGGGACTAGTGACGGTGAGCAGTACTCC.

Of note for this clonotype: A read error is possible here, since a much larger clone lies one base away. The conserved phenylalanine or tryptophan is not found at the CDR3 terminus, so this likely reflects a read error. The chain combines TRBV6-1 with TRBJ1-2; possible D gene TRBD1, 5 bases. Germline V lookup: CDR1 MNHNS, CDR2 SASEGT. The V and J ends lost 5 bases and 8 bases respectively, with 12 bases between them. The length of the CDR3 is 12 residues. In nucleotides, the CDR3 is TGTGCCAGCAGTAGGGGTAGGGGAGGCTACACCCTC. It codes for CASSRGRGGYTL.

V usage is TRBV11-3 and J usage is TRBJ1-1; D ambiguous. This CDR3 has 11 residues. Germline CDR1 reads SGHNT; CDR2 reads YENEEA. V was pared by 5 bases and J by 8 bases, with 9 bases between. CDR3 protein: CASSQRSEAFF. The CDR3 DNA is TGTGCCAGCAGCCAGCGTTCCGAAGCTTTCTTT.

This clonotype came up many times. The chain employs TRBV25-1 and TRBJ2-6; D not certain. Trimming took 3 bases from V and 2 from J, leaving 11 bases between them. The CDR3 is 16 residues long. Germline values: CDR1 MGHDK, CDR2 SYGVNS. The CDR3: CASSDTPGPGANVLTF. CDR3 coding DNA: TGTGCCAGCAGTGATACTCCCGGCCCTGGGGCCAACGTCCTGACTTTC. Based on the CDR3 plus reference TRBV25-1 and TRBJ2-6, the full variable domain is EADIYQTPRYLVIGTGKKITLECSQTMGHDKMYWYQQDPGMELHLIHYSYGVNSTEKGDLSSESTVSRIRTEHFPLTLESARPSHTSQYLCASSDTPGPGANVLTFGAGSRLTVL.

This clonotype was observed many times. The genes are TRBV9 and TRBJ1-6; perhaps TRBD1 as D (5 bases). Trimming removed 3 bases at V and 8 bases at J, with 18 bases between. Germline CDR1 reads SGDLS; CDR2 reads YYNGEE. The CDR3 contains 16 residues. CDR3 nucleotides: TGTGCCAGCAGCGCCACTCCGTTAGGGGCAGATTCACCCCTCCACTTT. Protein product: CASSATPLGADSPLHF.

The chain has TRBV6-5 and TRBJ1-5; 9 bases are a match to TRBD1. This CDR3 has 13 residues. CDR1 is MNHEY, CDR2 SVGAGI, per germline. V dropped 11 bases and J dropped 3; count of bases not matched to a gene: 5. The CDR3 bases are TGTGCCTCAAGGACAGGGGACAATCAGCCCCAGCATTTT. Its protein product is CASRTGDNQPQHF.

This clonotype has only a few counts. This chain uses TRBV14 with TRBJ1-2; perhaps TRBD1 as D (6 bases). Germline-derived CDR1 and CDR2 are SGHDN and FVKESK. The CDR3 sequence is 16 residues long. V lost 0 bases, J lost 4 bases, and 15 bases lay in between. The CDR3 sequence: CASSQDTGSWFYGYTF. CDR3 sequence (DNA): TGTGCCAGCAGCCAAGATACAGGGTCGTGGTTCTATGGCTACACCTTC.

The table lists this clonotype with many counts. The V call is TRBV7-6, the J call TRBJ1-3; 9 nucleotides align to TRBD1. This CDR3 region has 16 residues. Germline V lookup: CDR1 SGHVS, CDR2 FNYEAQ. Trimming cost V 4 bases and J 1 base; bases outside gene matches: 5. DNA for the CDR3: TGTGCCAGCAGCTCCGACGGACAGGGGTCTGGAAACACCATATATTTT. Its protein is CASSSDGQGSGNTIYF.

The sample holds many counts of this clonotype. The chain recombines TRBV5-1 with TRBJ2-7; D possibly corresponds to TRBD1 (5 bases). CDR3 length: 12 residues. Trimming pared 4 bases from V and 11 bases from J, leaving 16 bases between. CDR1 is SGHRS, CDR2 YFSETQ, per germline. The chain's CDR3 is CASSPGNQMEYF. The CDR3 region has the DNA TGCGCCAGCAGCCCAGGGAACCAGATGGAGTACTTC.

Concerning this clonotype: Since a much larger clone is just one base distant, this may be a read error. The chain joins TRBV7-6 to TRBJ1-6; 7 bases agree with TRBD1. The junction had 8 bases not matched to a gene; V was cut back by 3 bases and J by 9 bases. The germline V gene encodes CDR1 SGHVS and CDR2 FNYEAQ. CDR3 length: 15 amino acids. The CDR3 bases are TGTGCCAGCAGCTTGGCCGGGGCAGGGGGTTCACCCCTCCACTTT. Translated: CASSLAGAGGSPLHF.

The chain couples TRBV6-1 to TRBJ2-7; 7 bases map to TRBD2. The CDR3 is 16 amino acids. J lost 6 bases, V lost 7 bases, and 18 bases had no gene match. Germline assignment: CDR1 MNHNS and CDR2 SASEGT. The CDR3, as DNA: TGTGCCAGCAACCCGAATGCGGGAGATCAAAGGTCCGAGCAGTACTTC. Its protein is CASNPNAGDQRSEQYF.

This clonotype was picked up many times. V is TRBV9 and J is TRBJ2-7; TRBD1 agrees at 10 bases. The CDR3 length is 14 residues. Per the germline V gene, CDR1 is SGDLS and CDR2 is YYNGEE. V trimming: 3 bases; J trimming: 5 bases; junction bases outside the gene matches: 5. CDR3 sequence: CASSAVDRGHEQYF. Written as DNA, the CDR3 is TGTGCCAGCAGCGCGGTCGACAGGGGGCACGAGCAGTACTTC.

There are a few counts of this clonotype. The chain carries TRBV19 and TRBJ1-1, with D hard to call. Trimming removed 8 bases from V and 5 bases from J, with 15 bases in between. CDR1 and CDR2 from the germline V gene are LNHDA and SQIVND (reference sequence). The CDR3 is made up of 13 amino acids. The CDR3, as DNA: TGTGCCAGTGAGTTGGGGTGGAGGACTGAAGCTTTCTTT. Its translation is CASELGWRTEAFF.

The CDR3 bases are TGTGCCAGCAGTCTTGGGGACAGGGTGGGCAATGAGCAGTACTTC. Translated: CASSLGDRVGNEQYF. The V gene is TRBV12-3 or TRBV12-4, the J gene TRBJ2-7; 9 nucleotides line up with TRBD1. Losses at the gene ends were 5 bases for V and 7 bases for J; bases not matched to a gene: 12. The CDR3 has 15 residues.

On this clonotype: At one end, the junction sequence differs from germline, possibly due to a read error. This chain joins TRBV5-5 and TRBJ1-4, with D possibly TRBD1 on 6 matching bases. Germline V gene sequence: CDR1 SGHKS, CDR2 YYEKEE (reference sequence). The CDR3 runs 16 residues. CDR3 residues: CASSLNRVNANERLFF. The CDR3 region has the DNA TGTGCCAGCAGCTTGAACAGGGTGAATGCTAATGAAAGACTGTTTTTT.

This clonotype has ten or more counts. This chain joins TRBV19 and TRBJ1-2; the D is unclear. The CDR3 is 15 residues long. Germline values: CDR1 LNHDA, CDR2 SQIVND (reference sequence). V was clipped by 4 bases and J by 6 bases, with 18 bases between them. CDR3 nucleotide sequence: TGTGCCAGTAGTACCCCAGACTTGTCCGTCGATGGCTACACCTTC. Protein product: CASSTPDLSVDGYTF.

As to this clonotype: A much larger clone differs from this one at a single base, so this may be a read error. The rearrangement joins TRBV7-9 to TRBJ1-2, with D uncertain. This CDR3 has 14 residues. The V gene's germline CDR1 is SEHNR and CDR2 FQNEAQ (reference sequence). V was cut by 5 bases and J by 2 bases, with 12 bases left in between. The CDR3 coding sequence is TGTGCCAGCAGCCCCGTGGAAGGCAACTATGGCTACACCTTC. It specifies CASSPVEGNYGYTF.